These 24 T cell receptor beta chains were sequenced from one sample in a study of blood T cell repertoires in COVID-19. Method: immunoSEQ multiplex PCR; TCRdb's copy keeps in-frame clones and lacks some. Here the sample spans tens of thousands of clones, over 75% being singletons. Sequences were obtained from peripheral blood. Receptors were obtained from a woman in her fifties or sixties with acute or convalescent COVID-19.

In regard to this clone: Other nucleotide sequences from this sample produce the same CDR3. This rearrangement joins TRBV20-1 to TRBJ2-7; D uncertain. This CDR3 has 11 residues. Deletions cut 2 bases from V and 5 bases from J, with 7 bases between. The germline V gene encodes CDR1 DFQATT and CDR2 SNEGSKA (reference sequence). The CDR3 is CSARSGHEQYF. The CDR3 DNA is TGCAGTGCTAGAAGTGGCCACGAGCAGTACTTC.

This clone has just a few counts. The J gene is TRBJ1-3, the V gene TRBV19; 7 bases align to TRBD1. Germline V gene lookup returns CDR1 LNHDA and CDR2 SQIVND (reference sequence). CDR3 length: 15 amino acids. The ends lost 6 bases at V and 2 bases at J; junction bases unmatched: 7. The DNA of the CDR3 is TGTGCCAGTAGGCTACAGGGGTTGACTGGAAACACCATATATTTT. As protein: CASRLQGLTGNTIYF.

This chain joins TRBV12-3 or TRBV12-4 and TRBJ1-2; TRBD1 agrees at 8 bases. V lost 8 bases, J lost 7 bases, and 9 bases stayed unmatched. The CDR3 is made up of 13 amino acids. The CDR3 is CASWGPGGSGYTF. The CDR3 region has the DNA TGTGCCAGCTGGGGCCCAGGGGGCAGTGGCTACACCTTC.

The chain joins TRBV19 to TRBJ2-1; 8 bases are shared with TRBD2. The CDR3 is 13 amino acids. The germline gives CDR1 LNHDA, CDR2 SQIVND (reference sequence). With 8 bases clipped from V and 6 bases from J, the junction kept 6 bases outside the gene matches. The CDR3 loop reads CASRGGLANEQFF. The DNA for the CDR3 is TGTGCCAGTCGGGGGGGACTCGCCAATGAGCAGTTCTTC.

The chain has TRBV7-9 and TRBJ2-1; 10 bases are shared with TRBD2. Germline V CDR1 and CDR2: SEHNR, FQNEAQ (reference sequence). This CDR3 spans 15 amino acids. J was trimmed by 6 bases and V by 3 bases; bases with no gene match: 5. The CDR3 DNA sequence: TGTGCCAGCAGCTTTCATATAGCGGGGGGCAATGAGCAGTTCTTC. It yields the protein CASSFHIAGGNEQFF.

About this clone: A much bigger clone sits one base away, suggesting this may be a read error. The chain links TRBV7-9 to TRBJ1-1, with 7 positions matching TRBD1. After removal of 6 bases from V and 1 base from J, the junction contained 2 bases not matched to a gene. This CDR3 spans 13 amino acids. CDR1 is SEHNR and CDR2 is FQNEAQ in the germline V gene (reference sequence). CDR3 DNA: TGTGCCAGCAGTCGACAGGGGAACACTGAAGCTTTCTTT. Residues: CASSRQGNTEAFF.

The chain links TRBV6-1 to TRBJ2-7; TRBD1 aligns across 8 bases. The CDR3 length is 15 residues. V was pared by 2 bases and J by 0 bases, with 3 bases of the junction left unmatched. Germline lookup yields CDR1 MNHNS and CDR2 SASEGT. CDR3 region: CASSELDRDSYEQYF. In DNA, the CDR3 is TGTGCCAGCAGTGAATTGGACAGGGACTCCTACGAGCAGTACTTC.

This clone appeared a single time. V gene TRBV7-2 combines with J gene TRBJ1-6, with 7 bases lining up with TRBD1. With 1 base clipped from V and 6 bases from J, the junction kept 3 bases outside the gene matches. The CDR3 runs 15 residues. CDR1 is SGHTA, CDR2 FQGNSA, per germline. The CDR3 spells CASSLVQGSNSPLHF. CDR3 bases: TGTGCCAGCAGCTTAGTACAGGGGTCTAATTCACCCCTCCACTTT.

The chain recombines TRBV11-3 with TRBJ2-2; D may be TRBD1 (6 bases). The ends were cut back, 0 bases at V and 4 bases at J, with 9 bases in the middle. This CDR3 has 15 residues. Germline V gives CDR1 SGHNT, CDR2 YENEEA. CDR3 sequence reads: CASSLEGAGTGELFF. For the CDR3, the DNA is TGTGCCAGCAGCTTAGAGGGGGCGGGCACCGGGGAGCTGTTTTTT.

CDR3 nucleotides: TGTGCCAGCAGCCAAGAACTAGCGGGGGCCTACGAGCAGTACTTC. Its protein product is CASSQELAGAYEQYF. The V gene is TRBV3-1 (or the pseudogene TRBV3-2), the J gene TRBJ2-7, with 11 nucleotides matching TRBD2. Germline V CDR1 and CDR2: LGHDT, YNNKEL (reference sequence). The CDR3 spans 15 residues. The V segment lost 0 bases and the J segment 2 bases; nucleotides outside the gene matches: 0.

The chain recombines TRBV12-5 with TRBJ1-3; 8 bases align to TRBD1. The CDR3 totals 18 residues. The J segment lost 3 bases and the V segment lost 2 bases, leaving 12 bases of the junction unmatched. Germline V gene data show CDR1 as LGHNT and CDR2 as FRNRAP. CDR3 sequence: CASGLTGQARSSGNTIYF. In DNA, the CDR3 is TGTGCTAGTGGTTTGACGGGACAGGCTCGATCGAGTGGAAACACCATATATTTT.

The chain combines TRBV4-1 with TRBJ1-1, with TRBD1 identical over 8 bases. Germline V gives CDR1 MGHRA, CDR2 YSYEKL. J was trimmed by 3 bases and V by 0 bases; bases with no gene match: 18. This CDR3 is built from 20 residues. The CDR3 DNA reads as TGCGCCAGCAGCCAAGACGGGGGGCAGGGGGCGTCTGTAGCGGACACTGAAGCTTTCTTT. Protein product: CASSQDGGQGASVADTEAFF.

The genes are TRBV6-6 and TRBJ2-1; D might be TRBD1 (5 bases). V gave up 4 bases and J gave up 15 bases, with 19 bases separating them. The CDR3 sequence is 13 residues long. The germline CDR1 and CDR2 sequences are MNHNY and SVGAGI (reference sequence). In nucleotides, the CDR3 is TGTGCCAGCAGTTTAGGTTGGGGCCCTTTGTGGTTCTTC. Its protein product is CASSLGWGPLWFF.

This rearrangement joins TRBV19 to TRBJ2-2, with no clear D. V shed 6 bases and J shed 0 bases, with 5 bases lying between them. The CDR3 length is 13 residues. From germline, CDR1 is LNHDA and CDR2 SQIVND (reference sequence). The CDR3 DNA reads as TGTGCCAGTAGAGAGGCGAACACCGGGGAGCTGTTTTTT. This encodes CASREANTGELFF.

The chain uses TRBV9 and TRBJ2-1; TRBD1 agrees at 8 bases. J gave up 8 bases and V 1 base, and 5 bases lay outside the gene matches. This CDR3 contains 14 residues. Germline values: CDR1 SGDLS, CDR2 YYNGEE. CDR3 bases: TGTGCCAGCAGCGTACTCGGACAGGGATATGAGCAGTTCTTC. Translation: CASSVLGQGYEQFF.

The chain is built from TRBV2 and TRBJ2-7; 8 positions agree with TRBD1. The CDR3 has 13 residues. V trimming: 3 bases; J trimming: 6 bases; junction bases outside the gene matches: 4. CDR1 SNHLY and CDR2 FYNNEI come from the germline V gene. The CDR3, as DNA: TGTGCCAGCAGTGAGGACAGGGCCCGCGAGCAGTACTTC. This gives the protein CASSEDRAREQYF.

As for this clone: The sample has other DNA sequences that encode this CDR3 too. The chain recombines TRBV18 with TRBJ1-1; D may be TRBD1 (5 bases). The CDR3 has 15 residues. Germline V gene sequence: CDR1 KGHSH, CDR2 LQKENI. Trimming shortened V by 2 bases and J by 1 base, and 11 bases separated the two germline ends. This CDR3 reads CASSPSSQGNTEAFF. The CDR3 bases are TGTGCCAGCTCACCAAGTAGTCAGGGGAACACTGAAGCTTTCTTT.

This clone has more than one count but fewer than ten. This chain links TRBV28 with TRBJ1-2; no firm D call. The CDR3 is 13 amino acids. Trimming pared 6 bases from V and 7 bases from J, leaving 15 bases between. The V gene's germline CDR1 is MDHEN and CDR2 SYDVKM. Here the CDR3 reads CASRLAAYSGYTF. CDR3 nucleotides: TGTGCCAGCAGGCTGGCCGCATATTCTGGCTACACCTTC.

The chain recombines TRBV5-1 with TRBJ1-5, with a possible D match to TRBD1 (6 bases). Germline CDR1 SGHRS, CDR2 YFSETQ. Trimming removed 4 bases from V and 0 bases from J, with 11 bases in between. There are 15 residues in the CDR3. CDR3 amino acids: CASSKDSYSNQPQHF. Here the CDR3 DNA reads TGCGCCAGCAGCAAGGACAGCTATAGCAATCAGCCCCAGCATTTT. The variable domain in full, completed from reference TRBV5-1 and TRBJ1-5, reads KAGVTQTPRYLIKTRGQQVTLSCSPISGHRSVSWYQQTPGQGLQFLFEYFSETQRNKGNFPGRFSGRQFSNSRSEMNVSTLELGDSALYLCASSKDSYSNQPQHFGDGTRLSIL.

J is TRBJ2-2 and V is TRBV5-4; TRBD2 might be the D (7 bases). Trimming removed 3 bases from V and 1 base from J, with 13 bases in between. The CDR3 spans 16 residues. Germline values: CDR1 SGHNT, CDR2 YYREEE (reference sequence). The CDR3 nucleotides are TGTGCCAGCAGCTCGAGGGGGGGTAAGAACACCGGGGAGCTGTTTTTT. Protein sequence: CASSSRGGKNTGELFF.

The chain carries TRBV24-1 and TRBJ2-5; D gene uncertain. V lost 2 bases to trimming and J lost 4 bases, with 4 bases between them. CDR3 size: 12 residues. Looked up from germline, CDR1 is KGHDR and CDR2 is SFDVKD. Written as DNA, the CDR3 is TGTGCCACCAGTGATTCCCTAGAGACCCAGTACTTC. Protein sequence: CATSDSLETQYF.

The chain combines TRBV4-2 with TRBJ2-1; D unclear. CDR1 LGHNA and CDR2 YNFKEQ come from the germline V gene. The V end lost 0 bases, the J end lost 4 bases, and 10 bases lay between the germline ends. CDR3 length: 15 residues. CDR3 sequence reads: CASSQDPGSYNEQFF. In nucleotides, the CDR3 is TGTGCCAGCAGCCAAGACCCCGGGTCTTACAATGAGCAGTTCTTC.

This clone turned up a few times. As DNA, the CDR3 is TGTGCCAGCAGCCCGGGGGGGCTGAACACTGAAGCTTTCTTT. The encoded protein is CASSPGGLNTEAFF. V gene TRBV28 combines with J gene TRBJ1-1; D perhaps matches TRBD1 (6 bases). CDR1 and CDR2 (germline): MDHEN, SYDVKM. The CDR3 totals 14 residues. V lost 6 bases, J lost 0 bases, and 11 bases lay in between.

This clone was found a few times. This specimen includes other DNA sequences encoding the same CDR3. CDR3: CASIRDRGLYGYTF. The CDR3 DNA is TGTGCCAGCATCAGGGACAGGGGGCTCTATGGCTACACCTTC. The chain carries TRBV2 and TRBJ1-2, with TRBD1 identical over 12 bases. J gave up 4 bases and V 7 bases, and 4 bases lay outside the gene matches. Germline loops: CDR1 SNHLY, CDR2 FYNNEI. The CDR3 spans 14 residues.